This T cell receptor beta chain was observed in a study of blood T cell repertoires in COVID-19. Trimming left V 7 bases short and J 0 bases short, with 7 bases between. The germline V gene encodes CDR1 ENHRY and CDR2 SYGVKD. The CDR3 is 13 residues long. TCRdb's copy holds only in-frame clones and misses some; the assay was immunoSEQ multiplex PCR. The table records 200,000 to 250,000 clones, 70% to 90% of them present only once. Participants were aged roughly 18 to 95 years, lived in about two dozen US areas, and enrolled virtually. The chain combines TRBV10-3 with TRBJ2-1; D gene uncertain. The sequence derives from a man younger than 40 who had recovered from COVID-19. Specimen: PBMCs or T cells enriched from blood (not recorded which). CDR3 amino acids: CAITPGSYNEQFF. The CDR3 DNA is TGTGCCATCACACCGGGCTCCTACAATGAGCAGTTCTTC.